A selection of T cell receptor beta chains follows, all from one sample in a study of cytomegalovirus exposure and HLA in healthy donors. TCRdb's copy holds only in-frame clones and misses some; the assay was immunoSEQ multiplex PCR. The profile shows about 130,000 clones, 70% to 85% of them singletons. Material: PBMCs. The receptors stem from a woman under 30 in good health and CMV-seropositive. The CDR3 runs from the conserved cysteine through the conserved F or W. D genes are given only for firm matches. The listing skips clone size in some rows; elsewhere it reads once, few, many or a size class.

>TRBV10-1|TRBJ1-5|-|-
TGCGCCAGCAGTGAGTCCGACATTAGCAATCAGCCCCAGCATTTT
CASSESDISNQPQHF
>TRBV30|TRBJ1-1|-|-
TGTGCCTGCCTTAGGACAGTTTTTTCTGAAGCTTTCTTT
CACLRTVFSEAFF
>TRBV28|TRBJ2-7|-|TRBD1
TGTGCCAGCAGTCCAACTTCATTGGGACAGGGGCCCGAGCAGTACTTC
CASSPTSLGQGPEQYF
>TRBV28|TRBJ2-7|-|TRBD2
TGTGCCAGCAGTCCTATAGCGGGGGGGCCCCTCGAGCAGTACTTC
CASSPIAGGPLEQYF
>TRBV15|TRBJ2-5|-|TRBD1
TGTGCCACCAGCAGAGATCGGTACAGGGGCGAGACCCAGTACTTC
CATSRDRYRGETQYF
>TRBV11-2|TRBJ2-3|once|-
TGTGCCAGCAGCCGCCAGGGGGGCGCAGATACGCAGTATTTT
CASSRQGGADTQYF
>TRBV2|TRBJ1-4|-|-
TGTGCCAGCATTGGAGGGCCCCTTATTTCTAATGAAAAACTGTTTTTT
CASIGGPLISNEKLFF
>TRBV13|TRBJ2-2|-|-
TGTGCCAGCAGCTTAGGCCCCGGGCAGGGGGGTAACACCGGGGAGCTGTTTTTT
CASSLGPGQGGNTGELFF
>TRBV19|TRBJ2-5|-|TRBD2
TGTGCCAGTACCCGACTAGCGGGGGGGCTCGGGGAGACCCAGTACTTC
CASTRLAGGLGETQYF
>TRBV6-5|TRBJ2-7|-|-
TGTGCCAGCAGTTACTACAGGGAACGCGAGCAGTACTTC
CASSYYREREQYF
>TRBV4-1|TRBJ2-7|once|-
TGCGCCAGCAGCCAAGAGGTGGCAGGGATGACCTACGAGCAGTACTTC
CASSQEVAGMTYEQYF
>TRBV14|TRBJ1-1|-|-
TGTGCCAGCAGCCAAGTAAAGAACACTGAAGCTTTCTTT
CASSQVKNTEAFF
>TRBV4-1|TRBJ1-5|-|TRBD1
TGCGCCAGCAGCCCGGCGGGTAGGGGGCCGGTTCAGCCCCAGCATTTT
CASSPAGRGPVQPQHF
>TRBV5-6|TRBJ1-5|-|TRBD1
TGTGCCAGCAGTTGGCAGGGGGGCAATCAGCCCCAGCATTTT
CASSWQGGNQPQHF
>TRBV4-1|TRBJ2-7|-|-
TGCGCCAGCAGCCAAACTGTTCCACAGGGTGCCTACGAGCAGTACTTC
CASSQTVPQGAYEQYF
>TRBV5-8|TRBJ2-3|-|-
TGTGCCAGCAGCCCGGGGACATCGGATCGGGATACGCAGTATTTT
CASSPGTSDRDTQYF